In this sample, the clone carrying this T cell receptor (beta chain) turned up many times. Its antigen is undetermined. TCRdb independently ran MiXCR on the multiplex PCR reads; one entry per CDR3 protein. The sample holds 200,000 to 250,000 distinct CDR3 sequences, 30% to 35% seen once. There are 15 residues in the CDR3. V was cut by 3 bases and J by 4 bases, with 12 bases left in between. The germline V gene encodes CDR1 SGHAT and CDR2 FQNNGV. The lymph nodes were axillary draining lymph nodes from breast cancer patients. The sample is drawn from a study of breast tumors, draining lymph nodes, adjacent tissues. Overall study results and limits: Compared with basal-like, luminal-like tumors shared significantly more repertoire with nontumor tissue. Data only fit, rather than demonstrated, lymph node origin of most tumor T cells. Tumors had less TCR diversity than lymph nodes, more than nontumor tissue.

The TCR originated in a female donor with breast cancer. Some clones in this sample may be carry-over from other donors' samples. Input material: axillary lymph node tissue. The chain combines TRBV11-2 with TRBJ2-2, with a weak D call TRBD1 (6 bases). In DNA form, the CDR3 reads TGTGCCAGCAGCTTGTCCCAGGGGACCACCGGGGAGCTGTTTTTT. As protein: CASSLSQGTTGELFF.